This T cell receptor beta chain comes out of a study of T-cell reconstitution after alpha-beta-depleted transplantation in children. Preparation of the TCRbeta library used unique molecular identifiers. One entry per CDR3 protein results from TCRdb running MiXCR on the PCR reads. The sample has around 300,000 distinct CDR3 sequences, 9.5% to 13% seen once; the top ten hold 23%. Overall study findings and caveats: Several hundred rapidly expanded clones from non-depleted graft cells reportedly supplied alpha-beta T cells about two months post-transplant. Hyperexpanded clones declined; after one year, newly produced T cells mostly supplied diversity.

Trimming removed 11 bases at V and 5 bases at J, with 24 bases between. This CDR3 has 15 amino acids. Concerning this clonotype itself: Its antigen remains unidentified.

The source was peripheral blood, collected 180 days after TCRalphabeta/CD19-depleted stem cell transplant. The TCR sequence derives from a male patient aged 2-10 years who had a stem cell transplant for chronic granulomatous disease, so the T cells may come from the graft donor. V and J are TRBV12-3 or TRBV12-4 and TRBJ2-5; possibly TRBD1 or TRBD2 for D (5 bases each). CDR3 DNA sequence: TGTGCCTTCAGCTTAGCTCCGGGACCTCAGGAGACCCAGTACTTC. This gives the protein CAFSLAPGPQETQYF.